Listed here are 21 T cell receptor beta chains from one sample, sequenced in a study of blood T cell repertoires in COVID-19. Clones were sequenced by immunoSEQ multiplex PCR, and TCRdb holds only the in-frame ones, with some missing. The sample lists more than 200,000 clones, around 88% occurring once. The sequencing input was peripheral blood. These receptors all come from a man aged 35-49 years with active or convalescent COVID-19.

DNA for the CDR3: TGTGCCAGCTCACCTCGGGAGTCGGAGGATGAGCAGTTCTTC. It specifies CASSPRESEDEQFF. The chain employs TRBV18 and TRBJ2-1, with TRBD2 as a possible D gene (6 bases). From germline, CDR1 is KGHSH and CDR2 LQKENI. Deletions cut 3 bases from V and 8 bases from J, with 14 bases between. The CDR3 has 14 residues. Based on the CDR3 plus reference TRBV18 and TRBJ2-1, the full variable domain is NAGVMQNPRHLVRRRGQEARLRCSPMKGHSHVYWYRQLPEEGLKFMVYLQKENIIDESGMPKERFSAEFPKEGPSILRIQQVVRGDSAAYFCASSPRESEDEQFFGPGTRLTVL.

This clone has a handful of counts. The chain is built from TRBV18 and TRBJ1-5; tentatively, D is TRBD1 (5 bases). The CDR3 sequence is 17 residues long. Germline V CDR1 and CDR2: KGHSH, LQKENI. V was pared by 9 bases and J by 1 base, with 22 bases between. The CDR3 region is CASSTGREVESNQPQHF. The CDR3 bases are TGTGCCAGTTCTACGGGCAGGGAAGTCGAGAGCAATCAGCCCCAGCATTTT.

This clone appeared once. The rearrangement uses TRBV5-5 and TRBJ2-1, with D tentatively TRBD2 (6 bases). This CDR3 region has 15 residues. The germline CDR1 and CDR2 sequences are SGHKS and YYEKEE (reference sequence). Trimming stripped 3 bases from V and 0 bases from J, with 10 bases between. The CDR3 coding sequence is TGTGCCAGCAGCTCGGGGGATCGCTCCTACAATGAGCAGTTCTTC. This sequence encodes CASSSGDRSYNEQFF.

This chain uses TRBV6-5 with TRBJ1-2, with a tentative D call TRBD1 (6 bases). The CDR3 runs to 15 residues. Trimming cost V 6 bases and J 1 base, with 15 bases left between them. Germline loops: CDR1 MNHEY, CDR2 SVGAGI. CDR3 amino acids: CASRAPGALNYGYTF. CDR3 sequence (DNA): TGTGCCAGCAGGGCCCCAGGGGCCCTTAACTATGGCTACACCTTC.

This chain joins TRBV7-2 and TRBJ2-1; 11 nucleotides agree with TRBD2. V was clipped by 5 bases and J by 6 bases; unmatched bases: 6. CDR3 length equals 15 residues. Germline V lookup: CDR1 SGHTA, CDR2 FQGNSA. The CDR3 DNA is TGTGCCAGCAGCCTCATTAGCGGGGGGGCCAATGAGCAGTTCTTC. This translates into CASSLISGGANEQFF.

The chain has TRBV12-5 and TRBJ2-7; D is uncertain. The CDR3 length is 12 residues. The germline V and J ends were trimmed by 3 bases and 6 bases, with 9 bases remaining between them. Germline CDR1 and CDR2: LGHNT and FRNRAP. CDR3 coding DNA: TGTGCTAGTGGTTTAGGAACGGGCGAGCAGTACTTC. It is translated as CASGLGTGEQYF.

The rearrangement links TRBV19 to TRBJ2-1; maybe TRBD1 (6 bases). CDR1 is LNHDA, CDR2 SQIVND, per germline (reference sequence). Deletions cut 1 base from V and 9 bases from J, with 19 bases between. The CDR3 spans 16 residues. The CDR3 region is CASSIVRDTSVIEQFF. In nucleotides, the CDR3 is TGTGCCAGTAGTATAGTCCGGGACACCTCGGTTATTGAGCAGTTCTTC.

The chain links TRBV6-1 to TRBJ1-1; D is perhaps TRBD1 (5 bases). V was clipped by 0 bases and J by 9 bases, with 14 bases between them. The CDR3 runs to 14 residues. Germline V gene sequence: CDR1 MNHNS, CDR2 SASEGT. CDR3 in DNA: TGTGCCAGCAGTGAAGCGGACACAGGAATTAAAGCTTTCTTT. Encoded protein: CASSEADTGIKAFF.

Regarding this clone: Other nucleotide sequences from this sample produce the same CDR3. V and J are TRBV18 and TRBJ2-3, with TRBD2 as a possible D gene (5 bases). V was trimmed by 0 bases and J by 3 bases, leaving 7 bases between them. Germline loops: CDR1 KGHSH, CDR2 LQKENI. There are 14 residues in the CDR3. CDR3 loop: CASSPPAGTDTQYF. CDR3 bases: TGTGCCAGCTCACCACCGGCGGGTACAGATACGCAGTATTTT.

J is TRBJ2-7 and V is TRBV7-8, with 7 bases matching TRBD1. This CDR3 has 16 amino acids. Germline CDR1 reads SGHVS; CDR2 reads FQNEAQ. V shed 5 bases and J 4 bases; nucleotides not matched to a gene: 14. CDR3 nucleotides: TGTGCCAGCAGCAACACACAGGGGCGGCTTAGGTACGAGCAGTACTTC. It is translated as CASSNTQGRLRYEQYF. The full variable domain, completed using reference TRBV7-8 and TRBJ2-7, is GAGVSQSPRYKVAKRGQDVALRCDPISGHVSLFWYQQALGQGPEFLTYFQNEAQLDKSGLPSDRFFAERPEGSVSTLKIQRTQQEDSAVYLCASSNTQGRLRYEQYFGPGTRLTVT.

The chain links TRBV29-1 to TRBJ2-1; D ambiguous. There are 15 residues in the CDR3. Germline CDR1 SQVTM, CDR2 ANQGSEA. V gave up 3 bases and J gave up 0 bases, with 12 bases separating them. DNA for the CDR3: TGCAGCGTTGACAGCACTCGGAGCTCCTACAATGAGCAGTTCTTC. Translating gives CSVDSTRSSYNEQFF.

This clone came up a few times. The chain carries TRBV6-5 and TRBJ1-2, with a weak D call TRBD1 (6 bases). The V gene lost 7 bases and the J gene lost 5 bases, with 20 bases spanning the gap. CDR3 length: 15 residues. Germline values: CDR1 MNHEY, CDR2 SVGAGI. The CDR3 coding sequence is TGTGCCAGCACCGCGACAGGCCCTAAGGATTATGGCTACACCTTC. It specifies CASTATGPKDYGYTF.

The chain joins TRBV7-2 to TRBJ1-2, with TRBD1 identical over 10 bases. Trimming removed 1 base from V and 4 bases from J; junction bases left unmatched: 3. This CDR3 has 15 amino acids. Germline V gene lookup returns CDR1 SGHTA and CDR2 FQGNSA. CDR3 coding DNA: TGTGCCAGCAGCTTAGGGGGACAGGGGCTCTATGGCTACACCTTC. This encodes CASSLGGQGLYGYTF.

The chain carries TRBV30 and TRBJ1-2; 8 positions match TRBD1. Unmatched junction bases numbered 13, after V lost 2 bases and J lost 8 bases. Germline V gives CDR1 GTSNPN, CDR2 SVGIG (reference sequence). The CDR3 extends over 15 amino acids. CDR3 region: CAWSSGRGQGRGYTF. CDR3 sequence (DNA): TGTGCCTGGAGTAGTGGGCGCGGACAGGGTCGAGGCTACACCTTC.

This clone was seen only once. The chain uses TRBV5-3 and TRBJ2-7; TRBD1 matches 8 bases. TRBV5-3 carries the ORF label, with uncertain function. The CDR3 is 13 residues long. The ends lost 8 bases at V and 2 bases at J; junction bases unmatched: 6. The DNA of the CDR3 is TGTGCCAGGGGGGGACAGGCAGCCTACGAGCAGTACTTC. Its protein product is CARGGQAAYEQYF.

The V gene is TRBV4-1, the J gene TRBJ1-2; no firm D call. The CDR3 is 15 amino acids. CDR1 is MGHRA and CDR2 is YSYEKL in the germline V gene. V shed 1 base and J shed 8 bases, with 17 bases lying between them. CDR3 nucleotides: TGCGCCAGCAGCCAAGCGTTATCGGGGTTAGGGGGCTACACCTTC. This gives the protein CASSQALSGLGGYTF.

This clone was picked up a small number of times. This chain connects TRBV10-3 to TRBJ2-1; 10 bases fit TRBD2. This CDR3 region has 18 residues. V lost 6 bases, J lost 3 bases, and 14 bases stayed unmatched. Germline-derived CDR1 and CDR2 are ENHRY and SYGVKD. The CDR3 sequence: CAIRMDPTSGANYNEQFF. The CDR3, as DNA: TGTGCCATCAGAATGGATCCCACTAGCGGGGCTAACTACAATGAGCAGTTCTTC.

The rearrangement uses TRBV19 and TRBJ2-3; TRBD1 agrees at 9 bases. CDR1 LNHDA and CDR2 SQIVND come from the germline V gene (reference sequence). The trim removed 8 bases at V and 4 bases at J, leaving 7 bases unmatched. This CDR3 comprises 14 residues. CDR3 residues: CASQDRGGADTQYF. CDR3 in DNA: TGTGCCAGTCAGGACAGGGGAGGCGCAGATACGCAGTATTTT. The whole variable domain, filled in from reference TRBV19 and TRBJ2-3, reads DGGITQSPKYLFRKEGQNVTLSCEQNLNHDAMYWYRQDPGQGLRLIYYSQIVNDFQKGDIAEGYSVSREKKESFPLTVTSAQKNPTAFYLCASQDRGGADTQYFGPGTRLTVL.

The chain recombines TRBV10-3 with TRBJ2-7; 8 nucleotides line up with TRBD2. Germline trimming cut 3 bases from V and 1 base from J; bases unmatched to any gene: 2. CDR1 ENHRY and CDR2 SYGVKD come from the germline V gene. The CDR3 length is 14 residues. In DNA form, the CDR3 reads TGTGCCATCAGTGACCTAGCGGGTTCCTACGAGCAGTACTTC. This codes for CAISDLAGSYEQYF.

Many counts were recorded for this clone. The gene calls are TRBV5-1 and TRBJ1-5; D is undetermined. This CDR3 spans 15 amino acids. CDR1 and CDR2 from the germline V gene are SGHRS and YFSETQ. The germline V and J ends were trimmed by 4 bases and 0 bases, with 11 bases remaining between them. The CDR3 here is CASSEAPNSNQPQHF. CDR3 DNA sequence: TGCGCCAGCAGCGAAGCCCCAAATAGCAATCAGCCCCAGCATTTT.

The chain joins TRBV15 to TRBJ1-3, with a possible D match to TRBD1 (5 bases). V lost 0 bases to trimming and J lost 3 bases, with 12 bases between them. In germline, CDR1 is LNHNV, CDR2 YYDKDF (reference sequence). The CDR3 spans 16 residues. Here the CDR3 reads CATSRDRGVGGNTIYF. The CDR3 nucleotides read TGTGCCACCAGCAGAGATCGGGGGGTAGGTGGAAACACCATATATTTT.